A single sample gave rise to the 8 T cell receptor beta chains below, sequenced in a study of T cell responses to AZD1222 COVID-19 vaccine. Assay used: immunoSEQ multiplex PCR; TCRdb lists only in-frame clones, some missing. The repertoire holds approximately 190,000 clones, with around 90% as singletons. This specimen was peripheral blood, taken on day 0 of AZD1222 vaccination. The receptors were sampled from an adult in good health.

The chain links TRBV9 to TRBJ2-2; 9 bases map to TRBD1. Germline V gives CDR1 SGDLS, CDR2 YYNGEE. This CDR3 contains 16 residues. V shed 3 bases, J shed 1 base, and the junction held 4 bases outside the gene matches. CDR3 in DNA: TGTGCCAGCAGCGATTACAGGGGGCGGAACACCGGGGAGCTGTTTTTT. As protein: CASSDYRGRNTGELFF.

The chain combines TRBV7-2 with TRBJ2-2, with 7 bases lining up with TRBD1. The CDR3 spans 15 residues. V shed 2 bases, J shed 1 base, and the junction held 1 base outside the gene matches. Germline lookup yields CDR1 SGHTA and CDR2 FQGNSA. In DNA form, the CDR3 reads TGTGCCAGCAGCTTATACAGGGGGAACACCGGGGAGCTGTTTTTT. Its translation: CASSLYRGNTGELFF.

The rearrangement uses TRBV9 and TRBJ1-2, with D perhaps TRBD1 (6 bases). Germline assignment: CDR1 SGDLS and CDR2 YYNGEE. CDR3 length equals 14 residues. V was clipped by 1 base and J by 6 bases, with 13 bases between them. CDR3 region: CASSVLGGADGYTF. DNA of the CDR3: TGTGCCAGCAGCGTATTGGGGGGCGCGGATGGCTACACCTTC. The full variable domain, in which reference TRBV9 and TRBJ1-2 provide the parts outside the CDR3, is DSGVTQTPKHLITATGQRVTLRCSPRSGDLSVYWYQQSLDQGLQFLIQYYNGEERAKGNILERFSAQQFPDLHSELNLSSLELGDSALYFCASSVLGGADGYTFGSGTRLTVV.

The rearrangement uses TRBV7-9 and TRBJ1-4; D is ambiguous. This CDR3 is 15 amino acids long. Germline CDR1 reads SEHNR; CDR2 reads FQNEAQ (reference sequence). V lost 2 bases and J lost 7, with 14 bases in between. As DNA, the CDR3 is TGTGCCAGCAGCTTAAAGGGTAGGGAAAGTGAAAAACTGTTTTTT. Protein: CASSLKGRESEKLFF.

This chain joins TRBV9 and TRBJ1-6; tentative D call: TRBD1 (5 bases). The germline V gene encodes CDR1 SGDLS and CDR2 YYNGEE. V was cut by 3 bases and J by 4 bases, with 11 bases left in between. This CDR3 has 15 residues. The DNA for the CDR3 is TGTGCCAGCAGCGCTCGGGACGGGTATAATTCACCCCTCCACTTT. Translation gives CASSARDGYNSPLHF. Filled out from reference TRBV9 and TRBJ1-6, the complete variable domain reads DSGVTQTPKHLITATGQRVTLRCSPRSGDLSVYWYQQSLDQGLQFLIQYYNGEERAKGNILERFSAQQFPDLHSELNLSSLELGDSALYFCASSARDGYNSPLHFGNGTRLTVT.

V and J are TRBV5-6 and TRBJ2-1; no firm D call. The CDR3 consists of 12 residues. V was clipped by 0 bases and J by 12 bases, with 10 bases between them. Germline V CDR1 and CDR2: SGHDT, YYEEEE. CDR3 region: CASSLGNGRQFF. For the CDR3, the DNA is TGTGCCAGCAGCTTGGGGAACGGTAGGCAGTTCTTC.

The chain combines TRBV6-2 or TRBV6-3 with TRBJ1-6, with 10 bases identical to TRBD1. This CDR3 is 15 amino acids long. The V segment lost 5 bases and the J segment 7 bases; nucleotides outside the gene matches: 5. Germline CDR1 reads MNHEY; CDR2 reads SVGEGT. CDR3 protein: CASSRGQGSNSPLHF. In DNA form, the CDR3 reads TGTGCCAGCAGTAGGGGACAGGGGAGCAATTCACCCCTCCACTTT.

The chain links TRBV28 to TRBJ2-7, with TRBD1 matching over 8 bases. The CDR3 has 17 amino acids. Germline CDR1 reads MDHEN; CDR2 reads SYDVKM. The junction had 10 bases not matched to a gene; V was cut back by 3 bases and J by 0 bases. The CDR3 DNA follows: TGTGCCAGCAGTTTCGGACCGACAGGGGCCATCTCCTACGAGCAGTACTTC. Its translation: CASSFGPTGAISYEQYF.